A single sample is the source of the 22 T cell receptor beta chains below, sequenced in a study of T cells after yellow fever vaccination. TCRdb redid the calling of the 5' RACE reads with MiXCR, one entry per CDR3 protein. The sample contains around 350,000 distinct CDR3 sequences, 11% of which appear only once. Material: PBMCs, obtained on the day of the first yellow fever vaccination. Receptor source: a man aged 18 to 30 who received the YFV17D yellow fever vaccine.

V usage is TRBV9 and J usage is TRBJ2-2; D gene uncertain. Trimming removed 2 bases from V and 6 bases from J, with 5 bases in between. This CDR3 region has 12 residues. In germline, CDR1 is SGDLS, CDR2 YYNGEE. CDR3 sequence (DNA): TGTGCCAGCAGCGTTAACTCCGGGGAGCTGTTTTTT. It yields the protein CASSVNSGELFF.

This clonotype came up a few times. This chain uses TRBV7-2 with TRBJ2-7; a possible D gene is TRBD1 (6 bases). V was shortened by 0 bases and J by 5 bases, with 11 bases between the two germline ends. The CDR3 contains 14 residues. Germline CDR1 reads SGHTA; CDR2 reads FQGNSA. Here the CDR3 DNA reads TGTGCCAGCAGCTTAGCGTCAGGGGCGAACGAGCAGTACGTC. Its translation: CASSLASGANEQYV.

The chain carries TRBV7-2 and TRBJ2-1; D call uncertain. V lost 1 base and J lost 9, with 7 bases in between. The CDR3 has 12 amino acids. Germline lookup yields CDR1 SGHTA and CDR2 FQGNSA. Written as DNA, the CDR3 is TGTGCCAGCAGCTTAGACGTCGCTGAGCAGTTCTTC. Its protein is CASSLDVAEQFF.

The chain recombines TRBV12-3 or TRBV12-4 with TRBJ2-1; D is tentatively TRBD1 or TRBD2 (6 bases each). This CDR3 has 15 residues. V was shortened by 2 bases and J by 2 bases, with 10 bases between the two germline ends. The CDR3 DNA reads TGTGCCAGCAGTTTAAGGGGGGCCACCTACAATGAGCAGTTCTTC. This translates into CASSLRGATYNEQFF.

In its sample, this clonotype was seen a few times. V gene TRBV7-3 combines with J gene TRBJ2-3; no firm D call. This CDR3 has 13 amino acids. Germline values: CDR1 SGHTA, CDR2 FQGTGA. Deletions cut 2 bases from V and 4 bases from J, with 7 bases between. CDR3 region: CASSLGPPDTQYF. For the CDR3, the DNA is TGTGCCAGCAGCTTAGGACCCCCAGATACGCAGTATTTT.

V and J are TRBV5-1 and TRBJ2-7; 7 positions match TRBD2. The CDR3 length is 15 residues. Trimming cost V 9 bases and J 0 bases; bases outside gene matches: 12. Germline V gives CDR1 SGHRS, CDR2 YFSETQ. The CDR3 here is CATKFEGGVSYEQYF. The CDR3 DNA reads TGCGCCACCAAATTTGAGGGAGGGGTCTCCTACGAGCAGTACTTC.

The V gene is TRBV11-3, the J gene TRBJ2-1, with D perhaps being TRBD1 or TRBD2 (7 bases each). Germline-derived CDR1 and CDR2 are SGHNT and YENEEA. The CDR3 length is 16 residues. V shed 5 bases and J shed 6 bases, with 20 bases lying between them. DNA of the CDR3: TGTGCCAGCAGCGGACAGGAAAGCGGGGCGTTCAATGAGCAGTTCTTC. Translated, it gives CASSGQESGAFNEQFF.

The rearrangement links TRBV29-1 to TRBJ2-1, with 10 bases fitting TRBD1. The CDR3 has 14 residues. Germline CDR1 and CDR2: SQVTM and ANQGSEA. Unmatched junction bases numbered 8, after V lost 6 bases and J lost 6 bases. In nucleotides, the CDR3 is TGCAGCGTCGGGGGACAGGGGAACATCAATGAGCAGTTCTTC. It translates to CSVGGQGNINEQFF.

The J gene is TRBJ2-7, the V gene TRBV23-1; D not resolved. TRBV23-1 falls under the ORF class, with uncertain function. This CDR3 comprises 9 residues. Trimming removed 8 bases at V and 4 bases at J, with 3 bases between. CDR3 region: CASRYEQYV. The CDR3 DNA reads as TGCGCCAGCCGTTACGAGCAGTACGTC.

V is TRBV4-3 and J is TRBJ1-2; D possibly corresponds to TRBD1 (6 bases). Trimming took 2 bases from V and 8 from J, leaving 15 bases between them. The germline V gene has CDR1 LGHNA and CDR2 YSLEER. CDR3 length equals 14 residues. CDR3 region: CASSQFEGVRGYTF. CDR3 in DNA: TGCGCCAGCAGCCAATTTGAGGGGGTACGAGGCTACACCTTC.

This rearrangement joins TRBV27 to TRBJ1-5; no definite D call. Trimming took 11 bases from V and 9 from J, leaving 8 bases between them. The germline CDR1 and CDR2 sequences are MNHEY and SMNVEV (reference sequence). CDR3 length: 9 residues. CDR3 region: CARTGPQHF. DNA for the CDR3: TGTGCCCGAACTGGGCCCCAGCATTTT.

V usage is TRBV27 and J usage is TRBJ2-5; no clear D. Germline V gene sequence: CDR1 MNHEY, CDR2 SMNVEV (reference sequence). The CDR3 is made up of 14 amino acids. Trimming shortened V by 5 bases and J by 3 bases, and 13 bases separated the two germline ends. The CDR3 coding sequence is TGTGCCAGCAGTGCCCGCAGATTTAAAGAGACCCAGTACTTC. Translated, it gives CASSARRFKETQYF.

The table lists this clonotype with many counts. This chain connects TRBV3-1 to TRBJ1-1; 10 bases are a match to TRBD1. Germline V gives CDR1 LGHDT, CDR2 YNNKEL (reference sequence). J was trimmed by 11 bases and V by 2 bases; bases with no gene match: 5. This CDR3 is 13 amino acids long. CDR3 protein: CASSQRGTGEAFF. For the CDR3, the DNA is TGTGCCAGCAGCCAAAGAGGGACAGGGGAGGCTTTCTTT.

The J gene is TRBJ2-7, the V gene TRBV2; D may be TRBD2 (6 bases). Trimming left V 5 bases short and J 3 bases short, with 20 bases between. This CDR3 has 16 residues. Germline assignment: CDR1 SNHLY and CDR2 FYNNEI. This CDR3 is CASSPQAGLGSYEQYF. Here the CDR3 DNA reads TGTGCCAGCAGTCCCCAGGCGGGGCTGGGGAGCTACGAGCAGTACTTC.

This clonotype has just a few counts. The CDR3 nucleotides are TGCAGTGCTTCGACAGGTTCCTCCTACGAGCAGTACGTC. Its translation: CSASTGSSYEQYV. The chain links TRBV20-1 to TRBJ2-7, with D tentatively TRBD1 (6 bases). The CDR3 is 13 residues long. V lost 5 bases to trimming and J lost 0 bases, with 11 bases between them. The germline CDR1 and CDR2 sequences are DFQATT and SNEGSKA (reference sequence).

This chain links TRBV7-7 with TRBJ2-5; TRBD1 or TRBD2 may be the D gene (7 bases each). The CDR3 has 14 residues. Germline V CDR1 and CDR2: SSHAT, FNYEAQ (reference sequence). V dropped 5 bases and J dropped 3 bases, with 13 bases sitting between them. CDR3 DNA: TGTGCCAGCAGCCCAGGGGGGGTAGAAGAGACCCAGTACTTC. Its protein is CASSPGGVEETQYF.

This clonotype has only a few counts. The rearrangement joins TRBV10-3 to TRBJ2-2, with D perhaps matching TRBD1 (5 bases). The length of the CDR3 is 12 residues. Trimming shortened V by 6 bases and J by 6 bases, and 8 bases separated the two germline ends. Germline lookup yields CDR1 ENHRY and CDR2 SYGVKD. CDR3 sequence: CAISAGSGELFF. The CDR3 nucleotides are TGTGCCATCAGCGCAGGGTCCGGGGAGCTGTTTTTT.

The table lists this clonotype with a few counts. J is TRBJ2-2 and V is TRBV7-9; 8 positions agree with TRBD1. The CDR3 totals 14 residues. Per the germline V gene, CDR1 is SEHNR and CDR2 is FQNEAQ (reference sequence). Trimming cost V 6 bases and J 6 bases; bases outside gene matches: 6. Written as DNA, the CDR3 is TGTGCCAGCAGAGTATCAGGGGGCTCCGGGGAGCTGTTTTTT. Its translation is CASRVSGGSGELFF. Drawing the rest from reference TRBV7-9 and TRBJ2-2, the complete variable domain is DTGVSQNPRHKITKRGQNVTFRCDPISEHNRLYWYRQTLGQGPEFLTYFQNEAQLEKSRLLSDRFSAERPKGSFSTLEIQRTEQGDSAMYLCASRVSGGSGELFFGEGSRLTVL.

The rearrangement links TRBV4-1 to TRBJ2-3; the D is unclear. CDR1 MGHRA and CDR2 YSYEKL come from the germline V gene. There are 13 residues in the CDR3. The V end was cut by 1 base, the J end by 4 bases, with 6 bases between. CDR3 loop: CASSQVGSDTQYF. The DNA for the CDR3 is TGCGCCAGCAGCCAAGTCGGCTCAGATACGCAGTATTTT.

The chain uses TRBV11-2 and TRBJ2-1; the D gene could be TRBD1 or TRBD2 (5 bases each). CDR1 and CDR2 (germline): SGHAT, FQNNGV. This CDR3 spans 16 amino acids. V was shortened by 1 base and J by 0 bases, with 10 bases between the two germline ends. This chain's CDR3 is CASSLVSGRSYNEQFF. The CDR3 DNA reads TGTGCCAGCAGCTTAGTGTCGGGGCGCTCCTACAATGAGCAGTTCTTC.

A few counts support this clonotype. The CDR3 region is CASFKRPPPEANVLTF. The CDR3 bases are TGTGCCAGTTTTAAACGGCCTCCCCCCGAGGCCAACGTCCTGACTTTC. The rearrangement links TRBV6-2 or TRBV6-3 to TRBJ2-6; D gene unclear. There are 16 residues in the CDR3. Trimming removed 9 bases at V and 6 bases at J, with 21 bases between. Germline V gene sequence: CDR1 MNHEY, CDR2 SVGEGT.

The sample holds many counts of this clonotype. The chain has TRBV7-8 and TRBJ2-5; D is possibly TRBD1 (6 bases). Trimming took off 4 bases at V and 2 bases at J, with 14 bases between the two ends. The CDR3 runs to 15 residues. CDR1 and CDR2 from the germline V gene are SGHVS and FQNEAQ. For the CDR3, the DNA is TGTGCCAGCAGCTACACAGGGTTCGGACAAGAGACCCAGTACTTC. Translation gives CASSYTGFGQETQYF.